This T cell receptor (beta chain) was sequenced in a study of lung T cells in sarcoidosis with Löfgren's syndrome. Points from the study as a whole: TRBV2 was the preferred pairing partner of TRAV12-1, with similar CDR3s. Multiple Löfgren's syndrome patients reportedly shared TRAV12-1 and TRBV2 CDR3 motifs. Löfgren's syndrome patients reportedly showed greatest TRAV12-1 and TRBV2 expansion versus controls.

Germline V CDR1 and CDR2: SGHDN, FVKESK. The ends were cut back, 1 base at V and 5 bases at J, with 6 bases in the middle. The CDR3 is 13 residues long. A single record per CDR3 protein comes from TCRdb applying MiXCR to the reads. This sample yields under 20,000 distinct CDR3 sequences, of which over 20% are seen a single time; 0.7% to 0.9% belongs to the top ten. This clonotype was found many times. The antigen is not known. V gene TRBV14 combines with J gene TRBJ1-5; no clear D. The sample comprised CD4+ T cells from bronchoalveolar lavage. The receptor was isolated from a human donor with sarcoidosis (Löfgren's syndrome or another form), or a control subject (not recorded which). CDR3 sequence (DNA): TGTGCCAGCAGCCAAGGAACAGATCAGCCCCAGCATTTT. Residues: CASSQGTDQPQHF.